These T cell receptor beta chains were read from a single sample in a study of blood T cell repertoires in COVID-19. Only in-frame clones appear in the TCRdb table, and some are missing; sequencing was by immunoSEQ multiplex PCR. The sample consists of under 200,000 clones, 81% of them appearing once. Material: PBMCs or T cells enriched from blood (not recorded which). The source of these receptors is a woman between 35 and 50 years old with acute COVID-19. Each CDR3 is given with its conserved first and last residue. The order of the fields is D gene, clone size, V gene, J gene, CDR3 protein, CDR3 DNA. The D gene is left open where the match is weak. The size entry is marked missing in some rows and otherwise reads once, few, many or a size class.

-,-,TRBV21-1,TRBJ1-2,CASSKGAGTGAVENYGYTF,TGTGCCAGCAGCAAGGGGGCAGGGACAGGGGCTGTGGAAAACTATGGCTACACCTTC
TRBD2,-,TRBV7-8,TRBJ2-1,CASSLAQTSRELSSYNEQFF,TGTGCCAGCAGCTTAGCGCAGACTAGCCGTGAGCTGAGCTCCTACAATGAGCAGTTCTTC
-,-,TRBV5-6,TRBJ1-6,CASSFPRDSPLHF,TGTGCCAGCAGCTTTCCTCGGGATTCACCCCTCCACTTT
TRBD1,-,TRBV6-5,TRBJ2-5,CASSYSVTGGETQYF,TGTGCCAGCAGTTACTCGGTGACAGGGGGAGAGACCCAGTACTTC
-,-,TRBV9,TRBJ2-6,CASSVGSAGANVLTF,TGTGCCAGCAGCGTAGGGTCGGCTGGGGCCAACGTCCTGACTTTC
TRBD1,-,TRBV27,TRBJ2-2,CASSLRRTGRWELFF,TGTGCCAGCAGTTTAAGAAGGACAGGGCGTTGGGAGCTGTTTTTT
-,-,TRBV2,TRBJ1-5,CASSHRERQPQHF,TGTGCCAGCAGTCACAGGGAGAGGCAGCCCCAGCATTTT
-,-,TRBV6-5,TRBJ1-2,CASRTDMNYGYTF,TGTGCCAGCAGAACCGACATGAACTATGGCTACACCTTC
TRBD1,-,TRBV12-5,TRBJ1-6,CASGLVRGQESPLHF,TGTGCTAGTGGTTTGGTAAGGGGGCAGGAATCACCCCTCCACTTT
-,-,TRBV7-9,TRBJ2-7,CASSVGSYEQYF,TGTGCCAGCAGCGTCGGCTCCTACGAGCAGTACTTC
-,-,TRBV3-1/TRBV3-2,TRBJ2-3,CASSQSGLITDTQYF,TGTGCCAGCAGCCAATCAGGGTTGATCACAGATACGCAGTATTTT
-,-,TRBV5-4,TRBJ2-6,CASSTQGSGANVLTF,TGTGCCAGCAGTACACAGGGCTCTGGGGCCAACGTCCTGACTTTC
-,-,TRBV9,TRBJ2-3,CASSVAQRPLGTDTQYF,TGTGCCAGCAGCGTAGCTCAAAGGCCCCTAGGCACAGATACGCAGTATTTT
TRBD1,-,TRBV5-4,TRBJ1-1,CASSLTGGRNTEAFF,TGTGCCAGCAGCTTAACAGGGGGGCGGAACACTGAAGCTTTCTTT
TRBD2,-,TRBV7-3,TRBJ2-1,CASSLSVLAADNEQFF,TGTGCCAGCAGCTTAAGCGTACTAGCGGCCGACAATGAGCAGTTCTTC
-,-,TRBV7-9,TRBJ2-7,CASSLRRGGINEQYF,TGTGCCAGCAGCTTAAGACGAGGGGGAATAAACGAGCAGTACTTC
-,-,TRBV29-1,TRBJ2-3,CSVEEGADDTQYF,TGCAGCGTTGAGGAGGGGGCCGATGATACGCAGTATTTT
-,-,TRBV7-3,TRBJ1-6,CASSLTGDRRNSPLHF,TGTGCCAGCAGCTTAACTGGCGACAGGAGAAATTCACCCCTCCACTTT
TRBD2,-,TRBV27,TRBJ2-1,CASSPRTSGRNEQFF,TGTGCCAGCAGCCCCCGGACTAGCGGGAGAAATGAGCAGTTCTTC
-,-,TRBV5-4,TRBJ2-2,CASSADKRGTGELFF,TGTGCCAGCAGCGCCGATAAACGGGGGACCGGGGAGCTGTTTTTT
TRBD1,-,TRBV24-1,TRBJ2-1,CATGQGGAGPYNEQFF,TGTGCCACCGGACAGGGGGGCGCGGGGCCCTACAATGAGCAGTTCTTC
TRBD2,once,TRBV27,TRBJ2-7,CASSPTSGSLALYEQYF,TGTGCCAGCAGTCCGACTAGCGGGAGTTTAGCTCTCTACGAGCAGTACTTC